This TCR beta chain was recorded in a study of blood T cell repertoires in COVID-19. V was shortened by 0 bases and J by 10 bases, with 17 bases between the two germline ends. This CDR3 is built from 15 residues. Germline CDR1 and CDR2: SGDLS and YYNGEE. Profiling relied on immunoSEQ multiplex PCR, and the TCRdb table lists in-frame clones only, not all of them. The repertoire has about 210,000 clones, about 88% of them found once; the top ten carry approximately 0.7%. Sequences were obtained from peripheral blood. The J gene is TRBJ2-1, the V gene TRBV9, with a tentative D call TRBD1 (6 bases). The source is a man aged 35-49 years with acute or convalescent COVID-19. CDR3 sequence (DNA): TGTGCCAGCAGCGTAGCCCCCGTTGGGGGCTTCGAGCAGTTCTTC. Its protein is CASSVAPVGGFEQFF.